In this sample, the clone carrying this T cell receptor beta chain turned up a few times. This record belongs to a study of T cell repertoires in cytomegalovirus infection. Losses at the gene ends were 6 bases for V and 8 bases for J; bases not matched to a gene: 13. The CDR3 has 17 residues. TCRdb recomputed calls from the reads with MiXCR, one row per CDR3 protein. This sample carries more than 650,000 distinct CDR3 sequences, 35% of them seen once, and the ten largest clones take under 3%. J is TRBJ2-1 and V is TRBV12-3 or TRBV12-4, with TRBD2 matching over 13 bases. The specimen sequenced was PBMCs. This sequence originates from a human donor in good health (CMV status not recorded). Some clones in this sample may be carry-over from other donors' samples. This CDR3 reads CASSSPVTSGRAYEQFF. CDR3 sequence (DNA): TGTGCCAGCAGCTCCCCCGTTACTAGCGGGAGGGCCTATGAGCAGTTCTTC.